This T cell receptor (beta chain) was sequenced in a study of tumor-infiltrating lymphocytes in primary liver carcinoma. Turning to the study itself: Aged between 30 and 69 years, the patients were men and women. The yield of productive TCRbeta reads per sample was roughly 3.65 to 8 million and was similar across tissue types.

V gave up 11 bases and J gave up 6 bases; unmatched junction bases: 13. Germline V CDR1 and CDR2: SEHNR, FQNEAQ (reference sequence). The CDR3 runs to 15 residues. Concerning this clonotype itself: A read error may be the cause here, since a much bigger clone is one base away.

Co-extraction of RNA and DNA was performed on about 18-30 mg of unsorted bulk tissue. From approximately 450 ng total RNA, TCR beta cDNA was generated with a primer in the constant region. Researchers made the TCR beta libraries by running three nested multiplex PCR rounds with slightly modified ARM-PCR. The opening two PCR rounds, about 10 cycles each, paired TRBV1-TRBV30 forward primers with a C-beta reverse primer. One entry per CDR3 protein results from TCRdb running MiXCR on the multiplex PCR reads. This sample has more than 50,000 distinct CDR3 sequences, with 70% to 80% found just once. This sequence joins TRBV7-9 and TRBJ2-1, with 10 nucleotides matching TRBD2. Material: liver tumor tissue from sampling region 2. This sample's subset: tumor region T2, inferior pole. This receptor was taken from a man between 40 and 49 years old with primary liver carcinoma and hepatitis B virus infection. The CDR3 DNA follows: TGTGCCGTGCAACTGGTGACTAGCGGGTCCAATGAGCAGTTCTTC. Its translation: CAVQLVTSGSNEQFF.